The 15 T cell receptor beta chains below were found in one sample sequenced in a study of CD8 T cells in ankylosing spondylitis. TCRdb re-analysed the 5' RACE reads in MiXCR, keeping a single row per CDR3 protein. This table holds 200,000 to 250,000 distinct CDR3 sequences, about 10% found once. Sequencing was done on a sample of blood, either unsorted or a sorted T cell fraction (not recorded which). The receptors derive from a male donor with ankylosing spondylitis or in good health (not recorded which).

Regarding this clonotype: A much larger clone lies one base from this, so it may be a read error. CDR3 DNA: TGCAGCGTTGAGCGGGGGAGCACAGATACGCAGTATTTT. This codes for CSVERGSTDTQYF. The J gene is TRBJ2-3, the V gene TRBV29-1, with 7 bases matching TRBD2. J gave up 0 bases and V 3 bases, and 0 bases lay outside the gene matches. This CDR3 has 13 amino acids. CDR1 is SQVTM, CDR2 ANQGSEA, per germline.

Turning to this clonotype: This may stem from a read error, because a much larger clone lies one nucleotide away. The chain has TRBV5-6 and TRBJ2-1, with D perhaps being TRBD1 or TRBD2 (5 bases each). Germline V gene data show CDR1 as SGHDT and CDR2 as YYEEEE. This CDR3 has 16 amino acids. Here the CDR3 reads CVSSSPVGDGYNEQFF. DNA of the CDR3: TGTGTCAGCAGCTCACCTGTAGGGGACGGCTACAATGAGCAGTTCTTC.

In this sample, this clonotype turned up a few times. This chain uses TRBV2 with TRBJ2-7; D possibly uses TRBD1 or TRBD2 (5 bases each). Germline-derived CDR1 and CDR2 are SNHLY and FYNNEI. The V and J ends lost 6 bases and 7 bases respectively, with 16 bases between them. This CDR3 region has 13 residues. CDR3 bases: TGTGCCAGCAGAGGGACCCCGGAGGTGGAGCAGTACTTC. Residues: CASRGTPEVEQYF.

There are a few counts of this clonotype. The rearrangement uses TRBV27 and TRBJ2-7; D is ambiguous. The germline V and J ends were trimmed by 4 bases and 0 bases, with 7 bases remaining between them. The CDR3 covers 13 residues. The germline V gene has CDR1 MNHEY and CDR2 SMNVEV (reference sequence). This chain's CDR3 is CASSSRSSYEQYF. The CDR3 bases are TGTGCCAGCAGTTCCCGGAGCTCCTACGAGCAGTACTTC.

This chain uses TRBV7-8 with TRBJ2-1; D might be TRBD2 (7 bases). The V gene lost 4 bases and the J gene lost 6 bases, with 16 bases spanning the gap. This CDR3 has 15 amino acids. The germline V gene encodes CDR1 SGHVS and CDR2 FQNEAQ. As DNA, the CDR3 is TGTGCCAGCAGCTCCCGGCGGGGGCCATCCAATGAGCAGTTCTTC. Encoded protein: CASSSRRGPSNEQFF.

The sample holds many counts of this clonotype. The chain recombines TRBV12-3 or TRBV12-4 with TRBJ2-7; possibly TRBD1 or TRBD2 for D (5 bases each). The CDR3 runs to 14 residues. Trimming left V 6 bases short and J 4 bases short, with 16 bases between. The CDR3 loop is CASSRDGVGYEQYF. The CDR3 DNA reads TGTGCCAGCAGCCGGGACGGCGTTGGGTACGAGCAGTACTTC.

This clonotype was detected a few times. The chain uses TRBV10-2 and TRBJ2-7, with 12 bases that match TRBD2. Germline CDR1 is WSHSY and CDR2 is SAAADI. J lost 5 bases, V lost 5 bases, and 10 bases had no gene match. The length of the CDR3 is 16 residues. The CDR3, as DNA: TGCGCCAGCAGTCAACCCCTAGCGGGGGGGCTCAACGAGCAGTACTTC. The encoded protein is CASSQPLAGGLNEQYF.

Many counts were recorded for this clonotype. J is TRBJ2-3 and V is TRBV12-3 or TRBV12-4; TRBD2 matches at 12 bases. V lost 5 bases to trimming and J lost 1 base; unmatched junction nucleotides: 10. The CDR3 extends over 18 amino acids. CDR3 amino acids: CASSLGASGGAGTDTQYF. The CDR3 coding sequence is TGTGCCAGCAGTCTCGGGGCTAGCGGGGGGGCTGGCACAGATACGCAGTATTTT.

The sample holds many counts of this clonotype. The V call is TRBV15, the J call TRBJ2-7, with 11 positions matching TRBD1. J gave up 6 bases and V 3 bases, and 10 bases lay outside the gene matches. The germline CDR1 and CDR2 sequences are LNHNV and YYDKDF (reference sequence). CDR3 length: 16 amino acids. CDR3 sequence: CATSRSLDRGQSEQYF. The CDR3 DNA reads as TGTGCCACCAGCAGGAGTTTGGACAGGGGGCAAAGCGAGCAGTACTTC.

This clonotype was seen many times. The V and J genes are TRBV9 and TRBJ2-1, with unresolved D. CDR3 length: 15 residues. V was clipped by 0 bases and J by 2 bases, with 9 bases between them. CDR1 is SGDLS, CDR2 YYNGEE, per germline. The CDR3 is CASSVAYSAYNEQFF. The CDR3 DNA is TGTGCCAGCAGCGTAGCTTACAGTGCCTACAATGAGCAGTTCTTC.

Regarding this clonotype: One end of the junction is discordant with germline, which a read error may explain. This chain connects TRBV9 to TRBJ2-2; the D call may be TRBD1 or TRBD2 (6 bases each). Germline CDR1 SGDLS, CDR2 YYNGEE. The CDR3 consists of 14 residues. Written as DNA, the CDR3 is TGTACCAGCAACCCCACGGGGGCTGGCGGGGAGCTGTTTTTT. Protein sequence: CTSNPTGAGGELFF.

The V and J genes are TRBV27 and TRBJ1-1; 9 nucleotides match TRBD1. The CDR3 has 16 amino acids. CDR1 and CDR2 (germline): MNHEY, SMNVEV (reference sequence). J lost 1 base, V lost 4 bases, and 7 bases had no gene match. CDR3 DNA sequence: TGTGCCAGCAGTTCCCTGGGACAGGGAAAGAACACTGAAGCTTTCTTT. Its translation is CASSSLGQGKNTEAFF.

In this sample, this clonotype turned up many times. The chain combines TRBV28 with TRBJ2-2, with D unresolved. V lost 7 bases and J lost 3, with 12 bases in between. Germline CDR1 is MDHEN and CDR2 is SYDVKM. The CDR3 has 14 residues. The CDR3 is CASTYLRDTGELFF. CDR3 nucleotides: TGTGCCAGCACTTATCTCCGGGACACCGGGGAGCTGTTTTTT.

This clonotype was picked up a small number of times. The genes are TRBV28 and TRBJ2-5; maybe TRBD2 (6 bases). The CDR3 spans 13 residues. V gave up 8 bases and J gave up 1 base, with 11 bases separating them. The germline V gene has CDR1 MDHEN and CDR2 SYDVKM. The chain's CDR3 is CASGDSGQETQYF. Written as DNA, the CDR3 is TGTGCCAGCGGCGATAGCGGCCAAGAGACCCAGTACTTC.

This clonotype was counted many times. CDR3 loop: CASSHGRDGTGELFF. As DNA, the CDR3 is TGCGCCAGCAGCCATGGGCGGGACGGCACCGGGGAGCTGTTTTTT. This chain uses TRBV5-1 with TRBJ2-2; TRBD2 is a possible D gene (6 bases). CDR1 is SGHRS, CDR2 YFSETQ, per germline. This CDR3 spans 15 amino acids. V shed 4 bases and J shed 4 bases, with 14 bases lying between them.